This T cell receptor (beta chain) was sequenced in a study of CXCR3-negative and CXCR3-positive naive CD8 T cells. Study overall: Libraries each contributed about 1.5 +/- 0.3 million TRB reads, for roughly 130 million in total.

There are 14 residues in the CDR3. The V gene's germline CDR1 is SNHLY and CDR2 FYNNEI. With respect to this clonotype: No antigen is known for it.

With UMI labels, 5' RACE was used to prepare the TRB cDNA libraries. TCRdb re-called the 5' RACE reads and shows each CDR3 protein once, DNA omitted. The sample has tens of thousands of distinct CDR3 sequences. Whole-study findings and limits: Similar TRBV-TRBJ usage was seen in naive cells (both CXCR3-negative and CXCR3-positive), but memory cells differed. In cryopreserved cells, CXCR3 expression partially decreased, and fresh PBMCs were used in most assays. Naive cells positive for CXCR3 carried more hydrophobic TRB CDR3s than CXCR3-negative ones.

By phenotype, naive CD8+ T cells were CD45RO-CCR7+CD27+CD95-. Input material: naive CXCR3+ CD8+ T cells from blood. Subset specified: CD45RO-CCR7+CD27+CD95- naive CD8+ T cells expressing CXCR3 (TNR3+). The chain links TRBV2 to TRBJ2-7; as DNA is missing, the TRBD1 call by TCRdb cannot be tested. The receptor's source is a human donor in good health. Some clones in this sample may be carry-over from other donors' samples. The CDR3 protein is CASSGTEASYEQYF.